The 24 T cell receptor beta chains listed next were all sequenced from one sample in a study. TCRdb called the RT-PCR reads again in MiXCR, with one record for every CDR3 protein. The top ten clones hold 3% to 4.5% of a sample with 550,000 to 750,000 distinct CDR3 sequences, 13% to 15% of them seen once. Sequences were obtained from memory CD4+ T cells from blood. All receptors derive from a female donor in good health, serving as a healthy control.

This chain connects TRBV20-1 to TRBJ2-5; maybe TRBD1 (7 bases). There are 15 residues in the CDR3. V gave up 0 bases and J gave up 5 bases, with 16 bases separating them. Germline V gene lookup returns CDR1 DFQATT and CDR2 SNEGSKA (reference sequence). For the CDR3, the DNA is TGCAGTGCTAGAGATCAGGGGGGCCGACGGGAGACCCAGTACTTC. As protein: CSARDQGGRRETQYF.

A few counts support this clonotype. The CDR3 DNA sequence: TGTGCCAGCAGTTACTCGAGCCAGAGGCCTACCTCCGAGCAGTACTTC. Its translation: CASSYSSQRPTSEQYF. The V and J genes are TRBV6-2 or TRBV6-3 and TRBJ2-7; unclear D gene. The CDR3 extends over 16 amino acids. Between the trimmed V and J ends, which lost 0 bases and 6 bases, there was a span of 18 bases. Germline values: CDR1 MNHEY, CDR2 SVGEGT.

The rearrangement joins TRBV11-2 to TRBJ2-2; TRBD2 matches 8 bases. With V trimmed by 1 base and J by 3 bases, 13 bases remained unmatched. The CDR3 covers 19 residues. Germline CDR1 SGHAT, CDR2 FQNNGV. For the CDR3, the DNA is TGTGCCAGCAGCTTAGTATTAGGGCTAGCGGGTGTCTACACCGGGGAGCTGTTTTTT. It translates to CASSLVLGLAGVYTGELFF.

The chain combines TRBV29-1 with TRBJ1-1, with D perhaps TRBD1 (6 bases). The CDR3 totals 14 residues. CDR1 is SQVTM and CDR2 is ANQGSEA in the germline V gene. Trimming removed 4 bases at V and 1 base at J, with 13 bases between. The CDR3 loop reads CSVASRTANTEAFF. CDR3 bases: TGCAGCGTTGCTTCCAGGACAGCGAACACTGAAGCTTTCTTT.

This clonotype was counted many times. The chain carries TRBV6-1 and TRBJ2-3; 8 bases map to TRBD1. V dropped 3 bases and J dropped 5; count of bases not matched to a gene: 4. The CDR3 runs 14 residues. Germline CDR1 and CDR2: MNHNS and SASEGT. CDR3 in DNA: TGTGCCAGCAGTGATCGACAGGGGCGAGATACGCAGTATTTT. Protein product: CASSDRQGRDTQYF.

The chain joins TRBV18 to TRBJ2-5, with 13 bases that match TRBD2. The J segment lost 13 bases and the V segment lost 3 bases, leaving 8 bases of the junction unmatched. CDR3 length: 14 amino acids. Germline lookup yields CDR1 KGHSH and CDR2 LQKENI. This CDR3 reads CASSPPRLAGGTYF. The CDR3 DNA reads TGTGCCAGCTCACCTCCGAGACTAGCGGGAGGAACGTACTTC.

This clonotype was picked up a small number of times. V usage is TRBV20-1 and J usage is TRBJ2-3; TRBD2 matches at 9 bases. J lost 6 bases, V lost 3 bases, and 13 bases had no gene match. The CDR3 runs to 16 residues. Germline CDR1 DFQATT, CDR2 SNEGSKA (reference sequence). The CDR3 coding sequence is TGCAGTGCTAGGCCCCTTCTAGCGGGATTCGTGGATACGCAGTATTTT. Translated: CSARPLLAGFVDTQYF.

This clonotype was recorded many times. V usage is TRBV4-3 and J usage is TRBJ1-2, with a possible D match to TRBD1 (6 bases). There are 18 residues in the CDR3. V lost 4 bases to trimming and J lost 0 bases, with 21 bases between them. Germline V gene lookup returns CDR1 LGHNA and CDR2 YSLEER. The CDR3 reads CASSPTYLGRTANYGYTF. Written as DNA, the CDR3 is TGCGCCAGCAGCCCGACTTACTTAGGACGGACAGCTAACTATGGCTACACCTTC.

The chain combines TRBV3-1 with TRBJ2-5; TRBD2 aligns across 10 bases. J gave up 1 base and V 4 bases, and 9 bases lay outside the gene matches. Per the germline V gene, CDR1 is LGHDT and CDR2 is YNNKEL (reference sequence). The CDR3 has 17 amino acids. The CDR3 sequence: CASSRSGLAGAQETQYF. In nucleotides, the CDR3 is TGTGCCAGCAGCCGGTCCGGGCTAGCGGGGGCCCAAGAGACCCAGTACTTC.

Points on this clonotype: One end of the junction varies from germline; a read error may be responsible. The chain carries TRBV7-7 and TRBJ2-5, with 14 bases matching TRBD2. The germline gives CDR1 SSHAT, CDR2 FNYEAQ (reference sequence). The CDR3 runs to 16 residues. CDR3 loop: CASSFGTSGGLETQYF. DNA of the CDR3: TGTGCTAGCAGCTTTGGGACTAGCGGGGGTTTAGAGACCCAGTACTTC.

The genes are TRBV9 and TRBJ2-2; TRBD2 agrees at 9 bases. This CDR3 contains 16 residues. Germline lookup yields CDR1 SGDLS and CDR2 YYNGEE. After removal of 0 bases from V and 1 base from J, the junction contained 1 base not matched to a gene. The CDR3 nucleotides read TGTGCCAGCAGCGTAGAAGCGGGGGGGAACACCGGGGAGCTGTTTTTT. Its protein product is CASSVEAGGNTGELFF.

This clonotype was counted between two and nine times. Written as DNA, the CDR3 is TGCAGTGCTAGAGATCCGGCGGGACTAGCGGTTAATGAGCAGTTCTTC. Residues: CSARDPAGLAVNEQFF. The V gene is TRBV20-1, the J gene TRBJ2-1; TRBD2 matches at 11 bases. CDR1 DFQATT and CDR2 SNEGSKA come from the germline V gene (reference sequence). The CDR3 is made up of 16 amino acids. J was trimmed by 7 bases and V by 0 bases; bases with no gene match: 8.

This clonotype was seen a handful of times. The chain employs TRBV7-3 and TRBJ2-1; possibly TRBD2 for D (5 bases). In germline, CDR1 is SGHTA, CDR2 FQGTGA. The CDR3 length is 13 residues. The ends were cut back, 4 bases at V and 8 bases at J, with 12 bases in the middle. The CDR3 coding sequence is TGTGCCAGCAGCTCCACTAGGCGTGATGAGCAGTTCTTC. Translating it yields CASSSTRRDEQFF.

The chain joins TRBV5-1 to TRBJ2-7; 7 bases are a match to TRBD2. Germline V lookup: CDR1 SGHRS, CDR2 YFSETQ. The CDR3 is 15 residues long. After removal of 4 bases from V and 3 bases from J, the junction contained 10 bases not matched to a gene. CDR3 region: CASSPAGKRDYEQYF. The CDR3 DNA sequence: TGCGCCAGCAGCCCAGCGGGAAAGCGGGACTACGAGCAGTACTTC.

The chain uses TRBV7-2 and TRBJ2-3, with 8 bases aligning to TRBD1. The V segment lost 5 bases and the J segment 3 bases; nucleotides outside the gene matches: 7. The CDR3 covers 15 residues. CDR1 and CDR2 (germline): SGHTA, FQGNSA. The chain's CDR3 is CASSGQGAGTDTQYF. DNA of the CDR3: TGTGCCAGCAGCGGACAGGGTGCGGGAACAGATACGCAGTATTTT.

This chain connects TRBV11-2 to TRBJ2-1; 11 bases line up with TRBD2. Germline CDR1 is SGHAT and CDR2 is FQNNGV. V lost 3 bases to trimming and J lost 7 bases; unmatched junction nucleotides: 2. The CDR3 spans 14 residues. The CDR3 here is CASSLTSGKNEQFF. For the CDR3, the DNA is TGTGCCAGCAGCTTGACTAGCGGGAAGAATGAGCAGTTCTTC.

The chain carries TRBV6-5 and TRBJ1-2; tentatively, D is TRBD1 (6 bases). Germline CDR1 MNHEY, CDR2 SVGAGI. With 6 bases removed from V and 5 bases from J, the gap between germline ends came to 13 bases. The CDR3 runs 13 residues. DNA for the CDR3: TGTGCCAGCAGACCTGATACAGGGTATGGCTACACCTTC. Protein sequence: CASRPDTGYGYTF.

This chain links TRBV28 with TRBJ1-4; D gene unclear. Trimming removed 6 bases from V and 9 bases from J, with 11 bases in between. Germline V lookup: CDR1 MDHEN, CDR2 SYDVKM. CDR3 size: 12 residues. In nucleotides, the CDR3 is TGTGCCAGCAGGGTCCCTGGGAAAAAACTGTTTTTT. Translation gives CASRVPGKKLFF.

To note about this clonotype: A clone one base away is much larger, so this may be a read error. The chain links TRBV4-3 to TRBJ2-4; 10 nucleotides align to TRBD1. Germline loops: CDR1 LGHNA, CDR2 YSLEER. V lost 3 bases to trimming and J lost 13 bases; unmatched junction nucleotides: 9. This CDR3 has 14 amino acids. The CDR3 region is CASSQPGQGNEQYF. The CDR3 DNA reads as TGCGCCAGCAGCCAGCCGGGACAGGGGAATGAGCAGTACTTC.

The chain links TRBV5-1 to TRBJ2-7, with 12 positions matching TRBD2. The germline CDR1 and CDR2 sequences are SGHRS and YFSETQ. There are 18 residues in the CDR3. J gave up 0 bases and V 5 bases, and 12 bases lay outside the gene matches. CDR3 in amino acids: CASSPRTSGVKRSYEQYF. The DNA of the CDR3 is TGCGCCAGCAGTCCTCGGACTAGCGGGGTGAAGCGCTCCTACGAGCAGTACTTC.

The CDR3 loop is CASSYLGGNSPLHF. For the CDR3, the DNA is TGTGCCAGCAGTTACCTGGGTGGTAATTCACCCCTCCACTTT. This sequence joins TRBV6-2 or TRBV6-3 and TRBJ1-6, with unresolved D. The CDR3 is made up of 14 amino acids. Germline V gene sequence: CDR1 MNHEY, CDR2 SVGEGT. The germline V and J ends were trimmed by 2 bases and 6 bases, with 8 bases remaining between them.

This rearrangement joins TRBV18 to TRBJ2-6; 8 positions match TRBD1. CDR3 length equals 17 residues. The ends lost 5 bases at V and 0 bases at J; junction bases unmatched: 6. CDR1 is KGHSH and CDR2 is LQKENI in the germline V gene. CDR3 protein: CASSSGQGNSGANVLTF. The CDR3 nucleotides read TGTGCCAGCTCATCCGGACAGGGTAACTCTGGGGCCAACGTCCTGACTTTC.

This clonotype has just a few counts. The chain joins TRBV20-1 to TRBJ1-6, with TRBD1 matching over 9 bases. The J segment lost 10 bases and the V segment lost 3 bases, leaving 7 bases of the junction unmatched. This CDR3 spans 14 amino acids. Germline V gene lookup returns CDR1 DFQATT and CDR2 SNEGSKA (reference sequence). DNA of the CDR3: TGCAGTGCTAGTGTTGGACAGGGGAGATCACCCCTCCACTTT. As protein: CSASVGQGRSPLHF.

This clonotype was counted ten times or more. The rearrangement uses TRBV6-5 and TRBJ1-4, with D hard to call. This CDR3 comprises 14 residues. From germline, CDR1 is MNHEY and CDR2 SVGAGI. V gave up 8 bases and J gave up 2 bases, with 12 bases separating them. The CDR3 loop reads CASSKRLTNEKLFF. CDR3 coding DNA: TGTGCCAGCTCAAAAAGGTTGACTAATGAAAAACTGTTTTTT.